These T cell receptor beta chains were read from a single sample in a study of breast tumors, draining lymph nodes, adjacent tissues. TCRdb ran MiXCR on the multiplex PCR reads and lists one entry per CDR3 protein. The sample has 200,000 to 250,000 distinct CDR3 sequences; roughly 32% are singletons. Source material: axillary lymph node tissue. These receptors were taken from a female donor with breast cancer. Some clones in this sample may be carry-over from other donors' samples. CDR3s include the opening cysteine and the closing phenylalanine or tryptophan.

TRBJ2-1	TRBV4-2	CASSQDVSRDEQFF
TRBJ1-3	TRBV5-1	CASSPFEGGSGNTIYF
TRBJ2-5	TRBV14	CASSQDRASGFQATQYF
TRBJ2-7	TRBV6-2/TRBV6-3	CASSRLPHEQYF
TRBJ2-3	TRBV7-3	CASSSGSGNYNEQYF
TRBJ2-7	TRBV5-5	CASSLEGGTSAGYEQYF
TRBJ2-7	TRBV19	CASSIDRNEQYF
TRBJ1-4	TRBV2	CASSDGGGNEKLFF
TRBJ2-5	TRBV24-1	CATSGGTTSGKETQYF
TRBJ2-7	TRBV11-3	CASSLDHVGGEQYF
TRBJ1-2	TRBV9	CASSVDVRDGYTF
TRBJ1-4	TRBV6-2/TRBV6-3	CASSYSITVFNEKLFF
TRBJ1-2	TRBV28	CASSAGGVNYGYTF
TRBJ2-4	TRBV7-2	CASSSPFPAGIAKNIQYF
TRBJ2-2	TRBV6-5	CASSYWSGPMVSGELFF
TRBJ2-3	TRBV10-3	CATRGTSGSADTQYF
TRBJ2-3	TRBV5-1	CASSLAPSGTDTDTQYF
TRBJ2-1	TRBV5-1	CASSLAGTSSREQFF
TRBJ1-1	TRBV2	CASSDDRANTEAFF
TRBJ2-2	TRBV11-3	CASSFQTVGARSGELFF
TRBJ1-1	TRBV28	CASSLQGAKNTEAFF
TRBJ1-2	TRBV29-1	CSLPGQGALNYGYTF
TRBJ2-5	TRBV20-1	CSARLVLARQETQYF
TRBJ2-6	TRBV4-3	CASSQDSPGLAGDGANVLTF
TRBJ2-7	TRBV24-1	CATSVQGIASSYEQYF
TRBJ2-7	TRBV7-6	CASSLDGGVPRYF
TRBJ1-4	TRBV7-9	CASSLAVGTGGRSIADEKLFF
TRBJ2-3	TRBV5-8	CASSSRTSADTQYF
TRBJ1-2	TRBV5-1	CASSPAGLDGYTF
TRBJ1-5	TRBV30	CAWSGGRSNQPQHF
TRBJ2-3	TRBV6-4	CAGTPPTSGSGDTQYF
TRBJ1-2	TRBV19	CASSMGQQYGYTF
TRBJ2-5	TRBV9	CASSVYRGAGETQYF
TRBJ2-7	TRBV11-2	CASSLAGAEQYF
TRBJ1-5	TRBV2	CASSVAGEINQPQHF
TRBJ1-4	TRBV7-2	CASSRDRDGEKLFF
TRBJ1-3	TRBV18	CASSSGVPGSGNTIYF
TRBJ2-1	TRBV12-5	CASGFVQGATYEQFF
TRBJ2-3	TRBV18	CASDRTDTQYF
TRBJ2-7	TRBV19	CASSTILAGDDDEQYF
TRBJ1-3	TRBV3-1	CASSRSGNTIYF
TRBJ2-1	TRBV29-1	CSVRPSGNEQFF
TRBJ2-7	TRBV5-1	CASSSGDRARSEQYF
TRBJ1-2	TRBV12-3/TRBV12-4	CASSSSYNYGYTF
TRBJ2-2	TRBV7-6	CASSLSSGLNTGELFF
TRBJ1-1	TRBV29-1	CSSVRGVGTEAFF
TRBJ1-5	TRBV19	CASSPRTGGIIRDNQPQHF
TRBJ2-7	TRBV27	CASSLSGWGAEQYF
TRBJ1-1	TRBV20-1	CSVTSGGGTEAFF
TRBJ1-1	TRBV2	CASSEALGNTEAFF